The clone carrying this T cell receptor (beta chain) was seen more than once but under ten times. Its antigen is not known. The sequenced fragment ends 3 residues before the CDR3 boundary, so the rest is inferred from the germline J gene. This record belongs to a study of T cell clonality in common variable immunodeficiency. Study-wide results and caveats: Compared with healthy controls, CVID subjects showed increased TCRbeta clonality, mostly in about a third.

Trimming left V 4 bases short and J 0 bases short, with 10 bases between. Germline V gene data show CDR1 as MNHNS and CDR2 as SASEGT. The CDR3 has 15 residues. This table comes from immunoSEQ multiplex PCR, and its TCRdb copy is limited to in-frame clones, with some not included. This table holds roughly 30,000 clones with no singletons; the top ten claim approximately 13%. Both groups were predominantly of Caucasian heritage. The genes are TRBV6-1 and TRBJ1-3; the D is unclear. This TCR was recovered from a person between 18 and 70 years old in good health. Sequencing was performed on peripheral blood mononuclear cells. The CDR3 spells CASSGTGSSGNTIYF. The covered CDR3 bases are TGTGCCAGCAGTGGGACTGGGAGCTCTGGAAACACC.